This is a list of T cell receptor beta chains from one sample in a study of blood T cell repertoires in COVID-19. Data came from immunoSEQ multiplex PCR; TCRdb stores just in-frame clones and leaves some out. The repertoire has 250,000 to 350,000 clones, roughly nine tenths of them found once; the top ten carry 2.6%. The source material was PBMCs or T cells enriched from blood (not recorded which). The receptors derive from a man in his sixties who had recovered from COVID-19. Both conserved end residues are trimmed from each CDR3. D genes are given only for firm matches. Clone size, where shown, is once, few, many, or a class for clones that have expanded.

TRBJ1-1 TRBD1 TRBV10-2 once ASRNRGGAF
TRBJ2-1 TRBD1 TRBV2 . ASTTRTGGGGEQF
TRBJ2-5 TRBD1 TRBV5-6 . ASSVTGAQETQY
TRBJ2-2 . TRBV13 once ASSFLGFGSDTGELF
TRBJ1-1 . TRBV19 few ASSRPGYGRTEAF
TRBJ1-1 . TRBV18 . ASRGGAEAF
TRBJ1-6 . TRBV5-1 . ASSPGTRGNSPLH
TRBJ1-5 . TRBV12-5 . ASGRTNNQPQH
TRBJ1-1 TRBD1 TRBV19 . ASSPPGGNTEAF
TRBJ1-4 . TRBV3-1/TRBV3-2 once ASTQGPQGKLF
TRBJ2-5 . TRBV4-1 . ASSQESGWQETQY
TRBJ2-7 . TRBV20-1 . SASYPDRGISEQY
TRBJ2-1 . TRBV19 . ASSPSSDSYNEQF
TRBJ2-1 TRBD1 TRBV9 . ASSLTGSSYNEQF
TRBJ1-2 . TRBV7-2 once ASSFRTSDGYT
TRBJ1-1 . TRBV27 . ASSFSRSTEAF
TRBJ1-3 . TRBV27 . ASSRSSGNTIY
TRBJ2-1 . TRBV18 . ASSPSQRHFNNEQF
TRBJ2-2 . TRBV4-2 . ASSVSQGDTGELF
TRBJ1-1 TRBD1 TRBV5-4 . ASSSLQGSNTEAF
TRBJ2-2 TRBD1 TRBV7-6 . ASSPRQGEVNTGELF
TRBJ2-3 TRBD1 TRBV7-6 . ASSERQGVYTDTQY
TRBJ1-2 . TRBV2 . ASSRTAYGYT
TRBJ1-1 . TRBV30 . AWSAVQGTEAF
TRBJ1-1 TRBD1 TRBV3-1/TRBV3-2 . ASSQEGQGNTEAF
TRBJ2-7 TRBD1 TRBV10-3 . AIRTGSYEQY
TRBJ1-1 . TRBV29-1 . SAWASEAF
TRBJ2-7 . TRBV2 . ASRGGSWGSYEQY
TRBJ2-2 . TRBV29-1 . SVVEDSTGELF
TRBJ2-1 . TRBV11-3 . ASSTNRREQF
TRBJ2-1 TRBD2 TRBV2 . ASSEYGGDEQF
TRBJ2-2 TRBD2 TRBV7-2 . ASSPASGSTGELF
TRBJ1-2 . TRBV6-4 . ASRATRALSGYT
TRBJ2-1 TRBD2 TRBV24-1 . ATSDLGTSSYEQF
TRBJ2-6 . TRBV3-1/TRBV3-2 . ASSQPAMVGGPSGANVLT
TRBJ2-7 TRBD1 TRBV6-1 . ASSEATGIRDEQY
TRBJ1-2 TRBD1 TRBV9 few ASSADRGLGGYT
TRBJ2-3 . TRBV7-6 . ASSRRPAGAVGTDTQY
TRBJ1-6 . TRBV6-2/TRBV6-3 . ASSYLQDSPLH
TRBJ2-7 TRBD2 TRBV11-2 . ASSPRGTSGRGEQY
TRBJ1-5 TRBD1 TRBV6-4 . ASSDDVDREDQPQH
TRBJ1-5 . TRBV12-5 . ASGSAGSNQPQH
TRBJ1-2 . TRBV27 . ASSLSGSLWGYT
TRBJ2-4 . TRBV11-1 . ASSLVRGGNIQY
TRBJ1-1 TRBD1 TRBV7-9 . ASSLTGAPAEAF
TRBJ1-1 TRBD1 TRBV19 . ASKTTGTGPTEAF
TRBJ2-1 . TRBV21-1 . ASSKGRGEVYNEQF
TRBJ1-1 TRBD1 TRBV7-9 few ASSPPDRGFGEAF
TRBJ2-2 TRBD1 TRBV5-1 . ASSLEGTVNTGELF
TRBJ2-1 . TRBV9 . ASSVEQVPYNEQF